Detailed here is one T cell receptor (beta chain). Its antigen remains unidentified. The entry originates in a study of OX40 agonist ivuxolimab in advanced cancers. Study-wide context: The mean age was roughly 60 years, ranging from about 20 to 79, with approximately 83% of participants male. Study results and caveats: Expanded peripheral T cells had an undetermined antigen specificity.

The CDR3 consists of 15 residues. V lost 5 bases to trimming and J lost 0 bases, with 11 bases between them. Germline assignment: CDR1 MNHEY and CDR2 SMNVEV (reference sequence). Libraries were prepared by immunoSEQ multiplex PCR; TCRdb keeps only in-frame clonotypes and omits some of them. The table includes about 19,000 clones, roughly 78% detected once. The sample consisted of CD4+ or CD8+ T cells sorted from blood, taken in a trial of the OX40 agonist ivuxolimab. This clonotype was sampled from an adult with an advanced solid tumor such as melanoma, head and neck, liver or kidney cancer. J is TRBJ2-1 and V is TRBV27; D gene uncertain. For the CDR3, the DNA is TGTGCCAGCAGTCTCCTTAGGAGCTCCTACAATGAGCAGTTCTTC. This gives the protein CASSLLRSSYNEQFF.